This passage covers 29 T cell receptor beta chains from one sample sequenced in a study of T cell repertoires in cytomegalovirus infection. TCRdb passed the reads through MiXCR, listing each CDR3 protein once. The table lists a few hundred thousand distinct CDR3 sequences, approximately 9.5% of them singletons. Specimen: PBMCs. The receptor set was obtained from a human donor in good health (CMV status not recorded). Some clones in this sample may be carry-over from other donors' samples.

This clonotype was seen repeatedly, ten times or more. This chain joins TRBV27 and TRBJ2-5; 9 bases fit TRBD2. CDR3 size: 17 residues. Germline CDR1 MNHEY, CDR2 SMNVEV (reference sequence). The V segment lost 8 bases and the J segment 2 bases; nucleotides outside the gene matches: 15. CDR3: CASVPAGSGRRQETQYF. CDR3 DNA sequence: TGTGCCAGCGTCCCTGCGGGTAGCGGGAGACGGCAAGAGACCCAGTACTTC.

This clonotype has ten or more counts. The chain uses TRBV7-2 and TRBJ2-1; 11 bases agree with TRBD2. Germline CDR1 and CDR2: SGHTA and FQGNSA. This CDR3 has 15 amino acids. V was clipped by 4 bases and J by 8 bases; unmatched bases: 7. This CDR3 reads CASSSTSGGGHEQFF. CDR3 coding DNA: TGTGCCAGCAGCTCCACTAGCGGGGGCGGCCATGAGCAGTTCTTC.

This clonotype was seen a handful of times. V and J are TRBV7-2 and TRBJ1-2, with 7 bases matching TRBD1. The CDR3 has 14 amino acids. Losses at the gene ends were 5 bases for V and 6 bases for J; bases not matched to a gene: 9. Germline CDR1 is SGHTA and CDR2 is FQGNSA. CDR3 amino acids: CASSVRQGENGYTF. The DNA for the CDR3 is TGTGCCAGCAGCGTGAGACAGGGAGAGAATGGCTACACCTTC.

This clonotype has a count of ten or more. The chain links TRBV19 to TRBJ2-7, with TRBD2 matching 8 bases. This CDR3 is built from 15 residues. Germline CDR1 is LNHDA and CDR2 is SQIVND (reference sequence). J was trimmed by 4 bases and V by 4 bases; bases with no gene match: 9. The CDR3 DNA reads as TGTGCCAGTAGTAGGAAAGCGGGAGCGGGATACGAGCAGTACTTC. Translating it yields CASSRKAGAGYEQYF.

This clonotype appeared a few times. The V call is TRBV19, the J call TRBJ1-1, with a weak D call TRBD1 (5 bases). The CDR3 covers 13 residues. V was pared by 7 bases and J by 9 bases, with 18 bases between. Germline V CDR1 and CDR2: LNHDA, SQIVND (reference sequence). CDR3 region: CASTPPERGKAFF. CDR3 nucleotides: TGTGCCAGTACCCCCCCCGAGCGGGGGAAAGCTTTCTTT.

This clonotype showed up many times. The chain is built from TRBV7-2 and TRBJ2-7; D is ambiguous. CDR1 and CDR2 from the germline V gene are SGHTA and FQGNSA. The CDR3 contains 11 residues. V was pared by 5 bases and J by 6 bases, with 8 bases between. The CDR3 loop reads CASSQGGEQYF. CDR3 sequence (DNA): TGTGCCAGCAGCCAAGGCGGCGAGCAGTACTTC.

The table lists this clonotype with a few counts. The V gene is TRBV7-3, the J gene TRBJ2-4, with a tentative D call TRBD2 (6 bases). Germline CDR1 SGHTA, CDR2 FQGTGA. Trimming removed 6 bases at V and 7 bases at J, with 22 bases between. The CDR3 is 16 amino acids. CDR3 loop: CASSKEGPPGGNIQYF. The CDR3 coding sequence is TGTGCCAGCAGTAAGGAGGGGCCCCCCGGAGGGAACATTCAGTACTTC.

The rearrangement joins TRBV27 to TRBJ2-1, with TRBD2 identical over 14 bases. The CDR3 is 17 amino acids. Germline loops: CDR1 MNHEY, CDR2 SMNVEV (reference sequence). Germline trimming cut 5 bases from V and 5 bases from J; bases unmatched to any gene: 8. This chain's CDR3 is CASSLRLAGGPNNEQFF. The CDR3 DNA is TGTGCCAGCAGTCTCCGACTAGCGGGGGGGCCAAACAATGAGCAGTTCTTC.

This clonotype was counted only a few times. V usage is TRBV7-3 and J usage is TRBJ2-1; D not resolved. The CDR3 extends over 14 amino acids. V was clipped by 5 bases and J by 1 base, with 9 bases between them. Germline-derived CDR1 and CDR2 are SGHTA and FQGTGA. CDR3 amino acids: CASSGDGSYNEQFF. DNA for the CDR3: TGTGCCAGCAGCGGGGATGGGTCCTACAATGAGCAGTTCTTC.

The chain links TRBV20-1 to TRBJ1-3; 7 bases are shared with TRBD1. This CDR3 is 12 amino acids long. Germline loops: CDR1 DFQATT, CDR2 SNEGSKA (reference sequence). The V gene end was trimmed by 5 bases and the J gene end by 2 bases; junction bases not matched to a gene: 0. CDR3: CSAGTAGNTIYF. For the CDR3, the DNA is TGCAGTGCTGGGACAGCTGGAAACACCATATATTTT.

The chain combines TRBV2 with TRBJ2-5, with 10 bases lining up with TRBD1. V dropped 3 bases and J dropped 2; count of bases not matched to a gene: 0. The V gene's germline CDR1 is SNHLY and CDR2 FYNNEI. CDR3 length: 14 residues. The CDR3 reads CASSEDRGQETQYF. The CDR3 coding sequence is TGTGCCAGCAGTGAGGACAGGGGGCAAGAGACCCAGTACTTC.

This clonotype came up many times. The chain uses TRBV6-1 and TRBJ1-5, with 10 bases identical to TRBD1. CDR1 is MNHNS and CDR2 is SASEGT in the germline V gene. CDR3 length: 15 amino acids. V dropped 10 bases and J dropped 5; count of bases not matched to a gene: 11. DNA for the CDR3: TGTGCCATCAATCAGGGACAGGGGTTTTATCAGCCCCAGCATTTT. Amino acids: CAINQGQGFYQPQHF.

This clonotype was recorded at least ten times. This chain joins TRBV7-3 and TRBJ2-1, with 7 bases fitting TRBD2. CDR3 length equals 16 residues. The germline V gene has CDR1 SGHTA and CDR2 FQGTGA. V was clipped by 5 bases and J by 5 bases; unmatched bases: 12. The CDR3 protein is CASSLWFSGTNNEQFF. As DNA, the CDR3 is TGTGCCAGCAGCCTGTGGTTCAGCGGGACGAACAATGAGCAGTTCTTC.

This clonotype was picked up a small number of times. The chain has TRBV6-6 and TRBJ2-1; 8 bases are shared with TRBD2. CDR1 is MNHNY and CDR2 is SVGAGI in the germline V gene (reference sequence). J lost 0 bases, V lost 2 bases, and 15 bases had no gene match. The CDR3 contains 20 residues. CDR3 in amino acids: CASSYDGRAGVPSSYNEQFF. The CDR3 bases are TGTGCCAGCAGTTACGACGGGAGAGCGGGAGTCCCGAGCTCCTACAATGAGCAGTTCTTC.

Many counts were recorded for this clonotype. The gene calls are TRBV12-3 or TRBV12-4 and TRBJ2-2; no firm D call. The ends were cut back, 6 bases at V and 0 bases at J, with 17 bases in the middle. This CDR3 has 17 amino acids. For the CDR3, the DNA is TGTGCCAGCAGCCTCGCCAGGACCGCCGCGAACACCGGGGAGCTGTTTTTT. Its translation: CASSLARTAANTGELFF.

This chain connects TRBV7-3 to TRBJ2-5; D is perhaps TRBD2 (5 bases). Trimming removed 1 base at V and 1 base at J, with 13 bases between. Germline lookup yields CDR1 SGHTA and CDR2 FQGTGA. This CDR3 spans 16 amino acids. The CDR3 DNA reads as TGTGCCAGCAGCTTAAATGGTGGAGGAGGCCAAGAGACCCAGTACTTC. Translation gives CASSLNGGGGQETQYF. The full variable domain, completed using reference TRBV7-3 and TRBJ2-5, is GAGVSQTPSNKVTEKGKYVELRCDPISGHTALYWYRQSLGQGPEFLIYFQGTGAADDSGLPNDRFFAVRPEGSVSTLKIQRTERGDSAVYLCASSLNGGGGQETQYFGPGTRLLVL.

The sample holds a few counts of this clonotype. The chain is built from TRBV11-2 and TRBJ1-5; TRBD1 is a possible D gene (5 bases). CDR1 and CDR2 from the germline V gene are SGHAT and FQNNGV. The CDR3 has 14 residues. The V gene lost 4 bases and the J gene lost 4 bases, with 11 bases spanning the gap. DNA for the CDR3: TGTGCCAGCAGCTCTGACGGACAAAATCAGCCCCAGCATTTT. Amino acid sequence: CASSSDGQNQPQHF.

In nucleotides, the CDR3 is TGTGCCAGCAGGATCACCAGATCAGGGGGAAGCGAGCAGTACTTC. It specifies CASRITRSGGSEQYF. The rearrangement uses TRBV28 and TRBJ2-7; TRBD1 matches 7 bases. Trimming removed 6 bases from V and 6 bases from J; junction bases left unmatched: 14. Germline loops: CDR1 MDHEN, CDR2 SYDVKM. This CDR3 is built from 15 residues.

This clonotype was seen repeatedly, ten times or more. This rearrangement joins TRBV12-3 or TRBV12-4 to TRBJ1-1; D remains ambiguous. Trimming took off 4 bases at V and 1 base at J, with 4 bases between the two ends. The CDR3 is 12 amino acids. The CDR3 protein is CASSWTNTEAFF. For the CDR3, the DNA is TGTGCCAGCAGTTGGACGAACACTGAAGCTTTCTTT.

This clonotype was seen at least ten times. The V call is TRBV12-3 or TRBV12-4, the J call TRBJ2-7, with D hard to call. Trimming shortened V by 1 base and J by 6 bases, and 10 bases separated the two germline ends. The CDR3 covers 13 residues. CDR3: CASSLGAPGEQYF. For the CDR3, the DNA is TGTGCCAGCAGTTTAGGGGCACCGGGCGAGCAGTACTTC.

This clonotype was recorded at least ten times. Here the CDR3 reads CASSRPFPQPYEQYF. CDR3 bases: TGTGCCAGCAGCCGACCCTTCCCACAGCCGTACGAGCAGTACTTC. The genes are TRBV3-1 and TRBJ2-7; D remains ambiguous. From germline, CDR1 is LGHDT and CDR2 YNNKEL (reference sequence). This CDR3 is built from 15 residues. Between the trimmed V and J ends, which lost 4 bases and 4 bases, there was a span of 17 bases.

The J gene is TRBJ1-1, the V gene TRBV27; D is perhaps TRBD1 (5 bases). The germline V and J ends were trimmed by 2 bases and 0 bases, with 16 bases remaining between them. This CDR3 contains 17 residues. The germline V gene encodes CDR1 MNHEY and CDR2 SMNVEV (reference sequence). The CDR3 sequence is CASSLPTGGAMNTEAFF. The DNA for the CDR3 is TGTGCCAGCAGTTTACCCACGGGGGGAGCCATGAACACTGAAGCTTTCTTT.

This clonotype was counted between two and nine times. The chain has TRBV6-2 or TRBV6-3 and TRBJ2-1; 10 bases map to TRBD2. Germline CDR1 and CDR2: MNHEY and SVGEGT. V was pared by 4 bases and J by 9 bases, with 9 bases of the junction left unmatched. This CDR3 is 15 amino acids long. CDR3 bases: TGTGCCAGCAGTTTTGAGCGGGGGGGCCTCGGTGAGCAGTTCTTC. The encoded protein is CASSFERGGLGEQFF.

There are a few counts of this clonotype. The rearrangement links TRBV7-2 to TRBJ2-2; D perhaps matches TRBD1 (6 bases). CDR1 is SGHTA, CDR2 FQGNSA, per germline. Deletions cut 5 bases from V and 4 bases from J, with 14 bases between. The CDR3 has 15 residues. The CDR3 nucleotides read TGTGCCAGCAGCACCCGGGACACTATCACCGGGGAGCTGTTTTTT. Its protein product is CASSTRDTITGELFF.

This clonotype has at least ten counts. The gene calls are TRBV7-8 and TRBJ2-5; possibly TRBD2 for D (5 bases). The CDR3 spans 14 residues. Germline values: CDR1 SGHVS, CDR2 FQNEAQ. The V gene lost 1 base and the J gene lost 2 bases, with 8 bases spanning the gap. The CDR3 protein is CASSLGRQQETQYF. CDR3 nucleotides: TGTGCCAGCAGCTTAGGGAGGCAGCAAGAGACCCAGTACTTC.

This clonotype came up many times. V and J are TRBV19 and TRBJ2-1; 9 nucleotides agree with TRBD2. The CDR3 has 15 amino acids. The germline CDR1 and CDR2 sequences are LNHDA and SQIVND (reference sequence). Trimming cost V 1 base and J 9 bases; bases outside gene matches: 7. The CDR3 DNA follows: TGTGCCAGTAGTATAGTTGCGGGAGGGGTCGGTGAGCAGTTCTTC. This encodes CASSIVAGGVGEQFF.

This clonotype was seen many times. This chain links TRBV12-3 or TRBV12-4 with TRBJ1-2, with 7 bases lining up with TRBD1. V shed 5 bases, J shed 5 bases, and the junction held 8 bases outside the gene matches. There are 14 residues in the CDR3. The CDR3 region is CASSRTGGGYGYTF. DNA of the CDR3: TGTGCCAGCAGTCGGACAGGCGGGGGATATGGCTACACCTTC.

This clonotype occurred many times. The chain joins TRBV2 to TRBJ1-5; TRBD1 matches 9 bases. V was clipped by 11 bases and J by 1 base; unmatched bases: 6. This CDR3 is built from 14 residues. Germline lookup yields CDR1 SNHLY and CDR2 FYNNEI. Here the CDR3 reads CASRQGESNQPQHF. The CDR3, as DNA: TGTGCCTCGCGACAGGGGGAGAGCAATCAGCCCCAGCATTTT.

This clonotype was found a few times. The rearrangement joins TRBV6-2 or TRBV6-3 to TRBJ2-1, with D maybe TRBD2 (5 bases). This CDR3 has 15 amino acids. The germline V gene encodes CDR1 MNHEY and CDR2 SVGEGT. Trimming shortened V by 6 bases and J by 1 base, and 13 bases separated the two germline ends. In nucleotides, the CDR3 is TGTGCCAGCAGCCTACTAGTAGGTTCCTACAATGAGCAGTTCTTC. Amino acid sequence: CASSLLVGSYNEQFF.